Following are 28 T cell receptor beta chains from one sample sequenced in a study of blood T cell repertoires in COVID-19. TCRdb's copy holds only in-frame clones and misses some; the assay was immunoSEQ multiplex PCR. The sample lists 250,000 or so clones, more than 85% occurring once. Sample: PBMCs or T cells enriched from blood (not recorded which). Source of these receptors: a man between 35 and 55 years old who had been exposed to COVID-19.

The chain couples TRBV3-1 (or the pseudogene TRBV3-2) to TRBJ1-2, with TRBD1 as a possible D gene (5 bases). Trimming left V 1 base short and J 5 bases short, with 14 bases between. This CDR3 has 15 amino acids. Germline V gene lookup returns CDR1 LGHDT and CDR2 YNNKEL (reference sequence). This chain's CDR3 is CASSQGTTRWYGYTF. The CDR3 DNA sequence: TGTGCCAGCAGCCAAGGGACAACTCGGTGGTATGGCTACACCTTC.

This chain joins TRBV4-2 and TRBJ1-3; D ambiguous. V shed 4 bases and J shed 2 bases, with 12 bases lying between them. CDR1 LGHNA and CDR2 YNFKEQ come from the germline V gene. CDR3 length equals 15 residues. CDR3: CASSPAFSTGNTIYF. Written as DNA, the CDR3 is TGTGCCAGCAGCCCGGCCTTTAGCACTGGAAACACCATATATTTT.

The chain combines TRBV2 with TRBJ2-3; 11 bases align to TRBD2. This CDR3 is 15 amino acids long. CDR1 is SNHLY, CDR2 FYNNEI, per germline. Germline trimming cut 6 bases from V and 0 bases from J; bases unmatched to any gene: 2. The CDR3 protein is CASSVAGGSTDTQYF. Here the CDR3 DNA reads TGTGCCAGCAGCGTAGCGGGAGGGAGCACAGATACGCAGTATTTT.

This clone was found once. The chain combines TRBV19 with TRBJ1-1; D is undetermined. Germline CDR1 LNHDA, CDR2 SQIVND (reference sequence). This CDR3 has 15 amino acids. V dropped 7 bases and J dropped 2 bases, with 17 bases sitting between them. The CDR3 loop reads CASTLTMTDNTEAFF. CDR3 coding DNA: TGTGCCAGTACCTTGACGATGACTGATAACACTGAAGCTTTCTTT.

This clone was seen more than once but under ten times. V and J are TRBV6-5 and TRBJ2-7; 10 bases match TRBD2. Germline V gene data show CDR1 as MNHEY and CDR2 as SVGAGI. J lost 6 bases, V lost 0 bases, and 5 bases had no gene match. The CDR3 sequence is 15 residues long. The chain's CDR3 is CASSYSAGGPTEQYF. CDR3 nucleotides: TGTGCCAGCAGTTACTCAGCGGGAGGGCCGACCGAGCAGTACTTC.

The V call is TRBV24-1, the J call TRBJ1-4; no clear D gene. CDR1 and CDR2 (germline): KGHDR, SFDVKD. The CDR3 spans 13 residues. Deletions cut 9 bases from V and 4 bases from J, with 11 bases between. CDR3: CATQEANNEKLFF. The CDR3 DNA reads TGTGCCACCCAGGAGGCTAATAATGAAAAACTGTTTTTT.

CDR3 loop: CATSSRGNRYQETQYF. CDR3 DNA sequence: TGTGCCACCAGCAGCAGGGGGAACAGGTACCAAGAGACCCAGTACTTC. V and J are TRBV15 and TRBJ2-5, with 7 positions matching TRBD1. Germline V gene sequence: CDR1 LNHNV, CDR2 YYDKDF (reference sequence). This CDR3 is 16 amino acids long. V was clipped by 3 bases and J by 0 bases; unmatched bases: 7.

The gene calls are TRBV10-3 and TRBJ1-1, with 10 bases aligning to TRBD1. V lost 6 bases, J lost 2 bases, and 3 bases stayed unmatched. The CDR3 spans 14 residues. Germline loops: CDR1 ENHRY, CDR2 SYGVKD. This CDR3 is CAISGQGGNTEAFF. The CDR3 DNA is TGTGCCATCAGCGGACAGGGGGGAAACACTGAAGCTTTCTTT.

V gene TRBV7-9 combines with J gene TRBJ1-1; no definite D call. The CDR3 consists of 15 residues. From germline, CDR1 is SEHNR and CDR2 FQNEAQ (reference sequence). V lost 4 bases and J 1 base, leaving 13 bases between the germline ends. Written as DNA, the CDR3 is TGTGCCAGCAGCTCCCCTGGCGGCAGGAACACTGAAGCTTTCTTT. Amino acid sequence: CASSSPGGRNTEAFF.

This clone was picked up one time. This chain uses TRBV27 with TRBJ2-1, with D hard to call. V was shortened by 6 bases and J by 1 base, with 7 bases between the two germline ends. The V gene's germline CDR1 is MNHEY and CDR2 SMNVEV (reference sequence). The CDR3 extends over 13 amino acids. The CDR3 DNA reads as TGTGCCAGCAGCGGTGCATCCTACAATGAGCAGTTCTTC. It yields the protein CASSGASYNEQFF.

In this sample, this clone turned up a few times. V is TRBV28 and J is TRBJ2-7, with 8 bases that match TRBD1. CDR3 size: 14 residues. CDR1 MDHEN and CDR2 SYDVKM come from the germline V gene. Trimming took 5 bases from V and 3 from J; bases not matched to a gene: 6. This CDR3 reads CASSLTGQGYEQYF. The CDR3, as DNA: TGTGCCAGCAGTCTCACCGGACAGGGCTACGAGCAGTACTTC.

CDR3 sequence: CASSPRGQSSYEQYF. The CDR3 DNA reads TGTGCCAGCAGCCCGAGGGGACAGTCCTCCTACGAGCAGTACTTC. This rearrangement joins TRBV5-4 to TRBJ2-7; 7 bases align to TRBD1. CDR3 length equals 15 residues. With V trimmed by 4 bases and J by 0 bases, 7 bases remained unmatched. Germline CDR1 SGHNT, CDR2 YYREEE (reference sequence).

The V gene is TRBV7-2, the J gene TRBJ2-7; TRBD2 agrees at 8 bases. From germline, CDR1 is SGHTA and CDR2 FQGNSA. Trimming at V came to 7 bases and at J to 0 bases, leaving 8 bases not matched to a gene. The CDR3 contains 15 residues. DNA for the CDR3: TGTGCCAGCACCTTTACTAGCGGCCTCTCCTACGAGCAGTACTTC. Encoded protein: CASTFTSGLSYEQYF. The complete variable domain, with remaining parts taken from reference TRBV7-2 and TRBJ2-7, reads GAGVSQSPSNKVTEKGKDVELRCDPISGHTALYWYRQSLGQGLEFLIYFQGNSAPDKSGLPSDRFSAERTGGSVSTLTIQRTQQEDSAVYLCASTFTSGLSYEQYFGPGTRLTVT.

The chain is built from TRBV29-1 and TRBJ2-2; D might be TRBD1 (5 bases). The CDR3 sequence is 12 residues long. Germline-derived CDR1 and CDR2 are SQVTM and ANQGSEA. Trimming removed 4 bases from V and 7 bases from J, with 10 bases in between. This CDR3 is CSVAGLSGELFF. The CDR3 DNA reads TGCAGCGTTGCAGGGTTGAGCGGGGAGCTGTTTTTT.

The chain uses TRBV12-3 or TRBV12-4 and TRBJ2-7; D call uncertain. Trimming removed 4 bases from V and 1 base from J, with 5 bases in between. The CDR3 runs 12 residues. The CDR3: CASSSVSYEQYF. The DNA of the CDR3 is TGTGCCAGCAGTTCAGTTTCCTACGAGCAGTACTTC.

The chain is built from TRBV28 and TRBJ1-1; perhaps TRBD1 as D (6 bases). CDR1 and CDR2 from the germline V gene are MDHEN and SYDVKM. The CDR3 is 14 residues long. The V gene lost 7 bases and the J gene lost 3 bases, with 15 bases spanning the gap. CDR3 amino acids: CASNRARRYTEAFF. The CDR3 DNA follows: TGTGCCAGCAACAGGGCTAGGAGATACACTGAAGCTTTCTTT.

The genes are TRBV11-2 and TRBJ2-7, with a weak D call TRBD1 (5 bases). CDR1 and CDR2 from the germline V gene are SGHAT and FQNNGV. The V and J ends lost 7 bases and 2 bases respectively, with 15 bases between them. This CDR3 spans 14 amino acids. CDR3 nucleotide sequence: TGTGCCAGCACTTCCCACACAGGTCCCTACGAGCAGTACTTC. Amino acid sequence: CASTSHTGPYEQYF.

The chain is built from TRBV7-2 and TRBJ2-5; 12 nucleotides match TRBD2. V gave up 11 bases and J gave up 2 bases; unmatched junction bases: 9. Germline CDR1 reads SGHTA; CDR2 reads FQGNSA. This CDR3 is built from 15 residues. CDR3 DNA sequence: TGTGCCGGGGGGACTAGCGGGCTGGTACAAGAGACCCAGTACTTC. Residues: CAGGTSGLVQETQYF.

The rearrangement links TRBV3-1 (or the pseudogene TRBV3-2) to TRBJ2-1; 8 bases agree with TRBD2. The CDR3 sequence is 17 residues long. V shed 0 bases and J 4 bases; nucleotides not matched to a gene: 8. The germline CDR1 and CDR2 sequences are LGHDT and YNNKEL (reference sequence). CDR3 DNA sequence: TGTGCCAGCAGCCAAGAGCCTCGACTAGCGCAATACAATGAGCAGTTCTTC. It encodes CASSQEPRLAQYNEQFF.

This sequence joins TRBV27 and TRBJ1-2; the match to TRBD1 covers 9 bases. The CDR3 runs 16 residues. The ends lost 3 bases at V and 1 base at J; junction bases unmatched: 6. Germline loops: CDR1 MNHEY, CDR2 SMNVEV (reference sequence). CDR3 sequence reads: CASSLLGQGHNYGYTF. In DNA form, the CDR3 reads TGTGCCAGCAGTTTGCTGGGACAGGGACATAACTATGGCTACACCTTC.

The chain is built from TRBV27 and TRBJ2-3; TRBD2 agrees at 7 bases. The CDR3 spans 18 residues. Per germline, CDR1 MNHEY and CDR2 SMNVEV (reference sequence). V lost 6 bases, J lost 4 bases, and 19 bases stayed unmatched. The CDR3 spells CASSTLALRELSADTQYF. In DNA form, the CDR3 reads TGTGCCAGCAGCACTCTAGCTCTGCGGGAGCTTTCGGCAGATACGCAGTATTTT.

The chain combines TRBV14 with TRBJ2-7; tentative D call: TRBD2 (5 bases). This CDR3 comprises 16 residues. Germline CDR1 and CDR2: SGHDN and FVKESK. V was pared by 1 base and J by 3 bases, with 16 bases between. CDR3 sequence: CASSQGFGLHDYEQYF. The DNA of the CDR3 is TGTGCCAGCAGCCAAGGGTTCGGACTCCACGACTACGAGCAGTACTTC. The full variable domain, with the rest looked up from reference TRBV14 and TRBJ2-7, is EAGVTQFPSHSVIEKGQTVTLRCDPISGHDNLYWYRRVMGKEIKFLLHFVKESKQDESGMPNNRFLAERTGGTYSTLKVQPAELEDSGVYFCASSQGFGLHDYEQYFGPGTRLTVT.

The V gene is TRBV28, the J gene TRBJ2-1; TRBD1 agrees at 7 bases. Germline values: CDR1 MDHEN, CDR2 SYDVKM. Unmatched junction bases numbered 12, after V lost 5 bases and J lost 5 bases. This CDR3 contains 16 residues. In nucleotides, the CDR3 is TGTGCCAGCAGTATAACCCGACAGGGTGCCCACAATGAGCAGTTCTTC. Amino acid sequence: CASSITRQGAHNEQFF.

The chain combines TRBV2 with TRBJ2-7, with 7 bases matching TRBD1. This CDR3 has 11 residues. Losses at the gene ends were 6 bases for V and 7 bases for J; bases not matched to a gene: 3. The germline CDR1 and CDR2 sequences are SNHLY and FYNNEI. The CDR3 region has the DNA TGTGCCAGCAGAGGGGGCCAAGAGCAGTACTTC. This translates into CASRGGQEQYF.

CDR3 sequence (DNA): TGCGCCAGCAGCTTGGCCAGTTTCGTGGATGAGCAGTTCTTC. Encoded protein: CASSLASFVDEQFF. The genes are TRBV5-1 and TRBJ2-1; D call uncertain. This CDR3 spans 14 amino acids. V shed 0 bases and J shed 8 bases, with 12 bases lying between them. The germline V gene has CDR1 SGHRS and CDR2 YFSETQ.

The genes are TRBV19 and TRBJ2-1; a possible D gene is TRBD1 (5 bases). The germline gives CDR1 LNHDA, CDR2 SQIVND (reference sequence). The ends were cut back, 0 bases at V and 9 bases at J, with 9 bases in the middle. There are 13 residues in the CDR3. The CDR3 nucleotides read TGTGCCAGTAGTATAGATCCCAGGGTTGAGCAGTTCTTC. Amino acids: CASSIDPRVEQFF.

V is TRBV27 and J is TRBJ2-5, with 7 bases matching TRBD1. V lost 4 bases to trimming and J lost 4 bases; unmatched junction nucleotides: 12. Per germline, CDR1 MNHEY and CDR2 SMNVEV (reference sequence). CDR3 length equals 16 residues. As DNA, the CDR3 is TGTGCCAGCAGTTCGATAGACAGGGACACTAGAGAGACCCAGTACTTC. It yields the protein CASSSIDRDTRETQYF.

The chain uses TRBV29-1 and TRBJ2-7; 7 bases fit TRBD1. Trimming at V came to 5 bases and at J to 5 bases, leaving 3 bases not matched to a gene. CDR3 length: 11 amino acids. Germline V gene lookup returns CDR1 SQVTM and CDR2 ANQGSEA. Here the CDR3 DNA reads TGCAGCGTTAACAGGGGCCACGAGCAGTACTTC. Residues: CSVNRGHEQYF.